The T cell receptor beta chain described here comes from a study of blood T cell repertoires in COVID-19. Clones were sequenced by immunoSEQ multiplex PCR, and TCRdb holds only the in-frame ones, with some missing. Among under 130,000 clones listed, roughly 90% were seen once. Trimming removed 4 bases at V and 4 bases at J, with 8 bases between. Germline CDR1 reads SGHAT; CDR2 reads FQNNGV. The CDR3 extends over 12 amino acids. J is TRBJ2-7 and V is TRBV11-2; unclear D gene. Material for sequencing was peripheral blood. This TCR came from a human donor in a cohort sampled during active COVID-19. CDR3 nucleotides: TGTGCCAGCAGCTCCGGTGTTTACGAGCAGTACTTC. It specifies CASSSGVYEQYF. Full variable domain (remainder filled in from reference TRBV11-2 and TRBJ2-7): EAGVAQSPRYKIIEKRQSVAFWCNPISGHATLYWYQQILGQGPKLLIQFQNNGVVDDSQLPKDRFSAERLKGVDSTLKIQPAKLEDSAVYLCASSSGVYEQYFGPGTRLTVT.